The 17 T cell receptor beta chains reported below all come from one sample, sequenced in a study of T cell responses to AZD1222 COVID-19 vaccine. Generated by immunoSEQ multiplex PCR, the TCRdb table keeps only in-frame clones and is missing some. The table shows some 130,000 clones, with about nine tenths occurring only once. The specimen comprised peripheral blood, sampled on day 0 of AZD1222 vaccination. The source of these receptors is an adult in good health.

V is TRBV30 and J is TRBJ2-2; D ambiguous. The CDR3 sequence is 13 residues long. V gave up 7 bases and J gave up 6 bases, with 15 bases separating them. From germline, CDR1 is GTSNPN and CDR2 SVGIG (reference sequence). The CDR3 protein is CASLVGVAGELFF. The DNA for the CDR3 is TGTGCCTCCCTGGTTGGGGTGGCCGGGGAGCTGTTTTTT.

V is TRBV29-1 and J is TRBJ2-1; the D is unclear. CDR1 is SQVTM, CDR2 ANQGSEA, per germline. V was pared by 2 bases and J by 2 bases, with 7 bases between. CDR3 length: 13 amino acids. As DNA, the CDR3 is TGCAGCGTTGAAAGGGCAACCTACAATGAGCAGTTCTTC. Protein sequence: CSVERATYNEQFF.

J is TRBJ2-2 and V is TRBV7-2, with D possibly matching TRBD1 (5 bases). The CDR3 is 14 residues long. CDR1 and CDR2 (germline): SGHTA, FQGNSA. Trimming pared 3 bases from V and 4 bases from J, leaving 9 bases between. CDR3 region: CASSFWGSTGELFF. CDR3 DNA sequence: TGTGCCAGCAGCTTTTGGGGCAGCACCGGGGAGCTGTTTTTT.

The V and J genes are TRBV5-5 and TRBJ2-5; D unclear. The germline V gene encodes CDR1 SGHKS and CDR2 YYEKEE (reference sequence). Trimming pared 3 bases from V and 1 base from J, leaving 10 bases between. This CDR3 is built from 14 residues. The DNA for the CDR3 is TGTGCCAGCAGCTCCTTAGCCCTCCAAGAGACCCAGTACTTC. Its translation is CASSSLALQETQYF.

Of note for this clone: This specimen includes other DNA sequences encoding the same CDR3. This chain connects TRBV29-1 to TRBJ1-1; 9 nucleotides match TRBD1. Per the germline V gene, CDR1 is SQVTM and CDR2 is ANQGSEA. This CDR3 comprises 13 residues. The V gene end was trimmed by 7 bases and the J gene end by 1 base; junction bases not matched to a gene: 4. The CDR3 is CSAGGQGNTEAFF. CDR3 DNA: TGCAGCGCTGGGGGACAGGGGAACACTGAAGCTTTCTTT.

The chain recombines TRBV30 with TRBJ1-4; tentative D call: TRBD1 (6 bases). The germline CDR1 and CDR2 sequences are GTSNPN and SVGIG (reference sequence). The V end lost 7 bases, the J end lost 6 bases, and 15 bases lay between the germline ends. This CDR3 contains 13 residues. In DNA, the CDR3 is TGTGCCTCACTAAGGGGGTTGGATGAAAAACTGTTTTTT. It translates to CASLRGLDEKLFF. The full variable domain, its missing parts supplied by reference TRBV30 and TRBJ1-4, is SQTIHQWPATLVQPVGSPLSLECTVEGTSNPNLYWYRQAAGRGLQLLFYSVGIGQISSEVPQNLSASRPQDRQFILSSKKLLLSDSGFYLCASLRGLDEKLFFGSGTQLSVL.

This chain connects TRBV3-1 (or the pseudogene TRBV3-2) to TRBJ1-6; D is unclear. The germline gives CDR1 LGHDT, CDR2 YNNKEL (reference sequence). This CDR3 contains 15 residues. Trimming pared 3 bases from V and 9 bases from J, leaving 15 bases between. The DNA of the CDR3 is TGTGCCAGCAGCCAGGCCGGCCCGCGAGTTTCACCCCTCCACTTT. Its protein product is CASSQAGPRVSPLHF.

V and J are TRBV6-5 and TRBJ1-5; possible D gene TRBD1, 6 bases. The CDR3 is 15 amino acids. Trimming took off 5 bases at V and 4 bases at J, with 15 bases between the two ends. Germline CDR1 MNHEY, CDR2 SVGAGI. Here the CDR3 reads CASSTGIWSNQPQHF. Written as DNA, the CDR3 is TGTGCCAGCAGTACAGGGATCTGGTCGAATCAGCCCCAGCATTTT.

This sequence joins TRBV9 and TRBJ1-6; D ambiguous. Germline values: CDR1 SGDLS, CDR2 YYNGEE. The CDR3 is 16 amino acids. Trimming took off 3 bases at V and 10 bases at J, with 20 bases between the two ends. The CDR3 DNA sequence: TGTGCCAGCAGCGCGACCCGGGGAGCCTTAGCATCACCCCTCCACTTT. Encoded protein: CASSATRGALASPLHF.

This sequence joins TRBV7-2 and TRBJ1-6, with 9 bases fitting TRBD1. V trimming: 2 bases; J trimming: 5 bases; junction bases outside the gene matches: 4. The CDR3 contains 16 residues. Germline assignment: CDR1 SGHTA and CDR2 FQGNSA. The CDR3: CASSLIQGANNSPLHF. CDR3 nucleotide sequence: TGTGCCAGCAGCTTAATACAGGGGGCAAATAATTCACCCCTCCACTTT.

This clone is medium-sized in the sample. Here the CDR3 reads CASSSPSKDTEAFF. The CDR3 bases are TGTGCCAGCAGCTCCCCATCCAAGGACACTGAAGCTTTCTTT. The V gene is TRBV7-2, the J gene TRBJ1-1; D not resolved. CDR3 length equals 14 residues. V was shortened by 4 bases and J by 3 bases, with 12 bases between the two germline ends. From germline, CDR1 is SGHTA and CDR2 FQGNSA.

The chain recombines TRBV5-1 with TRBJ1-2; D might be TRBD1 (6 bases). The V end was cut by 0 bases, the J end by 4 bases, with 10 bases between. The CDR3 is made up of 14 amino acids. Germline V gene sequence: CDR1 SGHRS, CDR2 YFSETQ. CDR3 coding DNA: TGCGCCAGCAGCTTGGGGGACAACCCCTATGGCTACACCTTC. Translation gives CASSLGDNPYGYTF. Variable domain in full (rest from reference TRBV5-1 and TRBJ1-2): KAGVTQTPRYLIKTRGQQVTLSCSPISGHRSVSWYQQTPGQGLQFLFEYFSETQRNKGNFPGRFSGRQFSNSRSEMNVSTLELGDSALYLCASSLGDNPYGYTFGSGTRLTVV.

The chain combines TRBV6-5 with TRBJ1-2; 9 bases match TRBD1. After removal of 5 bases from V and 1 base from J, the junction contained 2 bases not matched to a gene. The germline CDR1 and CDR2 sequences are MNHEY and SVGAGI. This CDR3 has 14 residues. This chain's CDR3 is CASSTGGVNYGYTF. The DNA of the CDR3 is TGTGCCAGCAGTACAGGGGGCGTTAACTATGGCTACACCTTC.

As DNA, the CDR3 is TGTGCCAGTCGGCCCGACAGGGGTTATGGCTACACCTTC. Protein product: CASRPDRGYGYTF. The chain couples TRBV6-4 to TRBJ1-2, with 8 bases lining up with TRBD1. Germline V gives CDR1 MRHNA, CDR2 SNTAGT. The CDR3 has 13 amino acids. V trimming: 9 bases; J trimming: 5 bases; junction bases outside the gene matches: 8.

The V and J genes are TRBV9 and TRBJ2-3; 13 bases line up with TRBD2. The CDR3 has 17 amino acids. Germline values: CDR1 SGDLS, CDR2 YYNGEE. Trimming cost V 6 bases and J 3 bases; bases outside gene matches: 10. CDR3 in amino acids: CASTRTSGGQITDTQYF. Here the CDR3 DNA reads TGTGCCAGCACAAGGACTAGCGGGGGTCAGATAACAGATACGCAGTATTTT.

The gene calls are TRBV2 and TRBJ2-7; 9 bases are shared with TRBD1. Trimming cost V 1 base and J 3 bases; bases outside gene matches: 1. The CDR3 is made up of 14 amino acids. Germline CDR1 and CDR2: SNHLY and FYNNEI. For the CDR3, the DNA is TGTGCCAGCAGTGAAGGGACAGGGGTCTACGAGCAGTACTTC. It encodes CASSEGTGVYEQYF.

This clone was detected many times. J is TRBJ2-1 and V is TRBV6-1; 9 bases are shared with TRBD2. The CDR3 has 16 amino acids. Unmatched junction bases numbered 11, after V lost 4 bases and J lost 7 bases. Germline V lookup: CDR1 MNHNS, CDR2 SASEGT. The CDR3, as DNA: TGTGCCAGCAGTGCGCTAGCGGGGCCGTTTGGGAATGAGCAGTTCTTC. Translating it yields CASSALAGPFGNEQFF.